Reported below is one T cell receptor (beta chain). This receptor's antigen is unknown. No qualities accompany the bases; no much larger clone lies one base away. The sample is drawn from a study of blood T cell repertoires in COVID-19 (dated by TCRdb to between 2020 and 2021). Study-wide context: The collaborator samples originated in the United States, Italy and Spain and spanned the acute and convalescent phases of COVID-19. The prospective study material was composed of cDNA or gDNA derived from T cells, B-cell-depleted T cells, or PBMCs. Deeply sampled blood TCRbeta repertoires from subjects exposed to, actively infected with, or recovered from COVID-19 were included in the dataset. The repertoires were released in a freely available public database intended as a resource for research on the immune response to SARS-CoV-2. Samples were obtained from the ongoing ImmuneRACE study (first 160 participants) and from 1,254 subjects provided by 6 global collaborators. The sample metadata nearly always contained a de-identified subject ID, COVID-19 status, age in years and sex. Where available, HLA class I and class II types were obtained from metadata supplied by the sample provider rather than from assay-based typing. Paper-wide results and their limitations: The amount of clinical and demographic metadata varied by source and participant and was provided uncurated.

From the germline V gene (reference sequence), CDR1 is GTSNPN and CDR2 is SVGIG. The V end loses 2 bases and the J end loses 8 bases, and a stretch of 13 bases separates them. The CDR3, cysteine through phenylalanine, is 13 amino acids long. Only CDR3 DNA is held: 39 bases, read in frame from base 1. TCRbeta CDR3 regions were amplified from genomic DNA by means of the immunoSEQ Assay, a bias-controlled multiplex PCR. Per the source publication's procedure: The number of nucleated cells in each sample was estimated from the amplification of reference gene primers within the assay. To quantify the absolute abundance of each unique TCRbeta CDR3 rearrangement, sequence reads were collapsed and filtered. For each sample, productive Simpson clonality was calculated as the square root of Simpson's diversity index across productive rearrangements. TCRdb stores this immuneACCESS table with in-frame sequences only. Part of the clones is absent; in the studies checked, under half of the shortfall reflects unresolved V genes, and no reason is known for the rest. V, J and clone size are those of that table, while D and trimming were read from the DNA. This sample lists 70,000 to 95,000 clones; 70% to 90% were detected once. Around 2.8% of the sample is in the top ten clones.

At one collaborating source in Seattle, patients were enrolled during active infection and were followed longitudinally through the course of disease. The collaborating institutions used their own protocols to collect whole blood in K2EDTA tubes. Collaborator samples were shipped for TCRbeta analysis as frozen whole blood, isolated PBMCs, or DNA extracted from either sample type. This sequence was found in a man aged 45-65 years with COVID-19, enrolled during active disease. The V gene is TRBV30 and the J gene is TRBJ1-5, and possibly TRBD1, on 6 matching bases. The specimen sequenced was peripheral blood. The CDR3 protein sequence reads: CAWSRGGVEPQHF. The base sequence is TGTGCCTGGAGTAGGGGGGGAGTTGAGCCCCAGCATTTT.